This T cell receptor (beta chain) derives from a study of blood T cell repertoires in COVID-19. TCRdb's copy holds only in-frame clones and misses some; the assay was immunoSEQ multiplex PCR. The profile shows some 320,000 clones, 89% of them singletons. The recovered donors of Cohort 3 showed two negative PCRs, clearance, or symptom resolution. Trimming pared 2 bases from V and 2 bases from J, leaving 10 bases between. There are 14 residues in the CDR3. The germline CDR1 and CDR2 sequences are MNHEY and SMNVEV (reference sequence). The sequencing sample was made of PBMCs or T cells enriched from blood (not recorded which). This clonotype originated in a man in his 60s who had recovered from COVID-19. This chain connects TRBV27 to TRBJ2-7, with a possible D match to TRBD1 (5 bases). The CDR3 sequence: CASSLLSRAYEQYF. The DNA for the CDR3 is TGTGCCAGCAGTTTACTATCCAGGGCCTACGAGCAGTACTTC.